What follows are 9 T cell receptor beta chains derived from one specimen sequenced in a study of shared clonotypes between healthy human individuals. Assay: immunoSEQ multiplex PCR; the TCRdb copy retains only in-frame clones and omits some. Here the sample spans about 1 million clones, approximately 72% being singletons. The sample was memory CD4+ T cells sorted from blood. Subset here: CD45RA-negative fraction. The origin of the receptors is a man aged 18 to 35 in good health.

For the CDR3, the DNA is TGTGCCAGTAGTACCGCGGGGGGTGTGGGAGGACAGCCCCAGCATTTT. Its protein is CASSTAGGVGGQPQHF. The chain recombines TRBV19 with TRBJ1-5, with D maybe TRBD1 (5 bases). V was cut by 4 bases and J by 7 bases, with 20 bases left in between. The CDR3 consists of 16 residues. Germline CDR1 LNHDA, CDR2 SQIVND (reference sequence).

The chain recombines TRBV28 with TRBJ1-1, with 9 bases identical to TRBD1. Germline V gene lookup returns CDR1 MDHEN and CDR2 SYDVKM. Germline trimming cut 4 bases from V and 4 bases from J; bases unmatched to any gene: 10. The CDR3 spans 16 residues. The CDR3 loop is CASSSFSQGALTEAFF. The CDR3 nucleotides are TGTGCCAGCAGTTCCTTCTCACAGGGGGCGCTCACTGAAGCTTTCTTT.

This clone has only one observation. This rearrangement joins TRBV5-4 to TRBJ2-1; D call uncertain. The germline V gene encodes CDR1 SGHNT and CDR2 YYREEE (reference sequence). V was shortened by 9 bases and J by 5 bases, with 15 bases between the two germline ends. This CDR3 is built from 13 residues. In nucleotides, the CDR3 is TGTGCCACCTCGCCCGCTGCTCACAATGAGCAGTTCTTC. Translated: CATSPAAHNEQFF.

The rearrangement links TRBV5-6 to TRBJ1-1, with D unclear. The germline CDR1 and CDR2 sequences are SGHDT and YYEEEE. With 0 bases removed from V and 10 bases from J, the gap between germline ends came to 13 bases. The CDR3 length is 13 residues. The CDR3 DNA reads as TGTGCCAGCAGCTTGGGCAGGAGTTACACAGCTTTCTTT. Protein: CASSLGRSYTAFF.

The chain employs TRBV30 and TRBJ1-6, with TRBD1 identical over 7 bases. The germline CDR1 and CDR2 sequences are GTSNPN and SVGIG (reference sequence). The V and J ends lost 3 bases and 8 bases, in that order; junction bases with no gene match: 7. There are 14 residues in the CDR3. Here the CDR3 reads CAWRAQGDYSPLHF. The CDR3 region has the DNA TGTGCCTGGAGGGCTCAGGGGGATTATTCACCCCTCCACTTT.

The V and J genes are TRBV5-4 and TRBJ2-2; D is perhaps TRBD1 (7 bases). The CDR3 has 14 amino acids. Germline-derived CDR1 and CDR2 are SGHNT and YYREEE (reference sequence). V lost 1 base and J 4 bases, leaving 8 bases between the germline ends. CDR3 sequence: CASSLQGGTGELFF. As DNA, the CDR3 is TGTGCCAGCAGCTTGCAGGGGGGCACCGGGGAGCTGTTTTTT.

The chain uses TRBV5-6 and TRBJ2-1; D call uncertain. V was clipped by 2 bases and J by 9 bases, with 15 bases between them. The CDR3 is made up of 14 amino acids. Germline loops: CDR1 SGHDT, CDR2 YYEEEE. The CDR3 sequence is CASSFGRLNGEQFF. The CDR3 DNA follows: TGTGCCAGCAGCTTCGGACGGTTGAACGGTGAGCAGTTCTTC. The full variable domain, with the rest looked up from reference TRBV5-6 and TRBJ2-1, is DAGVTQSPTHLIKTRGQQVTLRCSPKSGHDTVSWYQQALGQGPQFIFQYYEEEERQRGNFPDRFSGHQFPNYSSELNVNALLLGDSALYLCASSFGRLNGEQFFGPGTRLTVL.

A note on this clone: Germline is not matched at one junction end, which may reflect a read error. The chain joins TRBV7-7 to TRBJ2-5; 8 positions match TRBD1. The length of the CDR3 is 14 residues. The germline CDR1 and CDR2 sequences are SSHAT and FNYEAQ (reference sequence). The CDR3 DNA reads as TGTGCTAGCAGCTTAGACAGGGGAGACGAGACCCAGTACTTC. Protein product: CASSLDRGDETQYF.

The rearrangement links TRBV7-8 to TRBJ1-6, with a possible D match to TRBD1 (5 bases). CDR1 and CDR2 from the germline V gene are SGHVS and FQNEAQ. Trimming left V 10 bases short and J 13 bases short, with 23 bases between. The CDR3 loop spans 14 amino acids. The CDR3 DNA is TGTGCCACTCGAGGGGTACAGGCTGCGGTCCCCCTCCACTTT. Translation gives CATRGVQAAVPLHF. Full variable domain (missing parts from reference TRBV7-8 and TRBJ1-6): GAGVSQSPRYKVAKRGQDVALRCDPISGHVSLFWYQQALGQGPEFLTYFQNEAQLDKSGLPSDRFFAERPEGSVSTLKIQRTQQEDSAVYLCATRGVQAAVPLHFGNGTRLTVT.